Presented here are 7 T cell receptor beta chains from one specimen sequenced in a study of cytomegalovirus exposure and HLA in healthy donors. PCR amplification relied on 60 Vbeta primers (plus 13 Jbeta primers). Sequencing was performed with immunoSEQ multiplex PCR; in TCRdb, only in-frame clones are kept and a portion is missing. This sample has around 150,000 clones; roughly 80% occur once, and the top ten carry about 1.9%. The sequencing sample was made of PBMCs. The receptors come from a female donor in good health and CMV-seronegative.

This clone was counted a few times. This rearrangement joins TRBV19 to TRBJ1-2; TRBD1 matches 10 bases. Germline V gives CDR1 LNHDA, CDR2 SQIVND (reference sequence). V was clipped by 7 bases and J by 6 bases; unmatched bases: 5. There are 13 residues in the CDR3. The CDR3 bases are TGTGCCAGTACCCGACAGGGGGCGCATGGCTACACCTTC. This gives the protein CASTRQGAHGYTF. The full variable domain, with the rest looked up from reference TRBV19 and TRBJ1-2, is DGGITQSPKYLFRKEGQNVTLSCEQNLNHDAMYWYRQDPGQGLRLIYYSQIVNDFQKGDIAEGYSVSREKKESFPLTVTSAQKNPTAFYLCASTRQGAHGYTFGSGTRLTVV.

V and J are TRBV11-1 and TRBJ1-6; D ambiguous. Looked up from germline, CDR1 is SGHAT and CDR2 is FQDESV (reference sequence). V dropped 2 bases and J dropped 5 bases, with 13 bases sitting between them. This CDR3 region has 16 residues. The CDR3 here is CASSLFVGPDNSPLHF. The CDR3 nucleotides read TGTGCCAGCAGCTTATTCGTTGGCCCCGATAATTCACCCCTCCACTTT.

This chain joins TRBV2 and TRBJ2-5, with TRBD1 matching 9 bases. The CDR3 covers 15 residues. The V and J ends lost 7 bases and 0 bases, in that order; junction bases with no gene match: 6. Germline lookup yields CDR1 SNHLY and CDR2 FYNNEI. The CDR3 DNA follows: TGTGCCAGCAATGGAGACAGGGGGTACCAAGAGACCCAGTACTTC. Its translation: CASNGDRGYQETQYF.

This chain uses TRBV30 with TRBJ2-1; D possibly corresponds to TRBD2 (6 bases). CDR3 length equals 15 residues. V lost 0 bases and J lost 6, with 15 bases in between. Per the germline V gene, CDR1 is GTSNPN and CDR2 is SVGIG (reference sequence). The CDR3 loop reads CAWSVRQGGGNEQFF. As DNA, the CDR3 is TGTGCCTGGAGTGTGCGGCAGGGAGGAGGCAATGAGCAGTTCTTC.

In this sample, this clone turned up a few times. This chain joins TRBV9 and TRBJ2-5; TRBD2 might be the D (6 bases). Trimming removed 0 bases from V and 1 base from J, with 7 bases in between. In germline, CDR1 is SGDLS, CDR2 YYNGEE. The CDR3 has 14 residues. CDR3 residues: CASSVAGSQETQYF. The DNA for the CDR3 is TGTGCCAGCAGCGTAGCCGGGAGCCAAGAGACCCAGTACTTC.

The V gene is TRBV5-1, the J gene TRBJ2-5, with D perhaps matching TRBD2 (5 bases). Trimming pared 0 bases from V and 1 base from J, leaving 7 bases between. Germline V gene lookup returns CDR1 SGHRS and CDR2 YFSETQ. This CDR3 region has 14 residues. The CDR3 reads CASSLASGQETQYF. The CDR3 nucleotides are TGCGCCAGCAGCTTGGCCAGCGGCCAAGAGACCCAGTACTTC.

The rearrangement uses TRBV9 and TRBJ2-7, with D perhaps TRBD1 (6 bases). The germline V and J ends were trimmed by 4 bases and 1 base, with 9 bases remaining between them. Germline CDR1 reads SGDLS; CDR2 reads YYNGEE. The CDR3 consists of 13 residues. The CDR3 sequence is CASSRGQSYEQYF. The CDR3 DNA follows: TGTGCCAGCAGCCGAGGACAGTCCTACGAGCAGTACTTC.